The 29 T cell receptor beta chains given below trace back to one sample, sequenced in a study of blood T cell repertoires in COVID-19. TCRdb keeps only in-frame clones here, not all; method: immunoSEQ multiplex PCR. The sample yields about 160,000 clones, about 85% seen once. The source material was peripheral blood. The receptor source for this set is a human donor with acute or convalescent COVID-19. The donor label of this sample is uncertain.

CDR3 in DNA: TGTGCCACCAGCAGAGAGCAGACAGGGGGGGAGACCCAGTACTTC. Its translation is CATSREQTGGETQYF. V and J are TRBV15 and TRBJ2-5, with 9 bases aligning to TRBD1. Germline V lookup: CDR1 LNHNV, CDR2 YYDKDF (reference sequence). V shed 0 bases and J 5 bases; nucleotides not matched to a gene: 4. This CDR3 has 15 amino acids.

The chain employs TRBV9 and TRBJ1-4, with unresolved D. CDR3 length equals 15 residues. The V end lost 2 bases, the J end lost 3 bases, and 11 bases lay between the germline ends. The germline CDR1 and CDR2 sequences are SGDLS and YYNGEE. CDR3 sequence: CASSVRAAPNEKLFF. CDR3 DNA: TGTGCCAGCAGCGTGCGGGCGGCTCCTAATGAAAAACTGTTTTTT.

The chain employs TRBV10-3 and TRBJ2-7; 7 nucleotides align to TRBD1. Germline loops: CDR1 ENHRY, CDR2 SYGVKD. The junction had 8 bases not matched to a gene; V was cut back by 0 bases and J by 0 bases. CDR3 length equals 17 residues. The CDR3 nucleotides are TGTGCCATCAGTGAGTCGCTTAAGGGGGCCGGCTCCTACGAGCAGTACTTC. Amino acid sequence: CAISESLKGAGSYEQYF.

This chain connects TRBV29-1 to TRBJ1-2; 9 bases are a match to TRBD1. The CDR3 has 14 amino acids. The V gene end was trimmed by 3 bases and the J gene end by 5 bases; junction bases not matched to a gene: 7. Germline V gene data show CDR1 as SQVTM and CDR2 as ANQGSEA. The CDR3 sequence is CSVEGQGGVYGYTF. In DNA, the CDR3 is TGCAGCGTTGAGGGACAGGGAGGGGTTTATGGCTACACCTTC.

The CDR3 protein is CASSSTLGRGYQETQYF. The CDR3 nucleotides read TGTGCCAGCAGTTCCACCCTCGGGCGGGGGTACCAAGAGACCCAGTACTTC. V is TRBV28 and J is TRBJ2-5, with 7 positions matching TRBD2. V trimming: 4 bases; J trimming: 0 bases; junction bases outside the gene matches: 11. Germline V gene data show CDR1 as MDHEN and CDR2 as SYDVKM. The CDR3 totals 17 residues.

V and J are TRBV29-1 and TRBJ1-1; no clear D. CDR1 and CDR2 (germline): SQVTM, ANQGSEA. V lost 6 bases, J lost 6 bases, and 11 bases lay in between. This CDR3 has 11 residues. The CDR3 loop is CSVRREAEAFF. The CDR3 bases are TGCAGCGTACGCCGGGAGGCTGAAGCTTTCTTT.

This clone was detected a few times. This chain joins TRBV6-5 and TRBJ1-1, with D uncertain. The CDR3 consists of 14 residues. Germline lookup yields CDR1 MNHEY and CDR2 SVGAGI. Trimming took 2 bases from V and 0 from J, leaving 7 bases between them. The CDR3 DNA is TGTGCCAGCAGTTACCGGGAGGTGAACACTGAAGCTTTCTTT. Its protein product is CASSYREVNTEAFF.

The genes are TRBV30 and TRBJ1-3; D is unresolved. CDR1 is GTSNPN and CDR2 is SVGIG in the germline V gene (reference sequence). The CDR3 sequence is 13 residues long. Trimming shortened V by 3 bases and J by 0 bases, and 6 bases separated the two germline ends. The CDR3 DNA is TGTGCCTGGAGCTGGAGCTCTGGAAACACCATATATTTT. Translating gives CAWSWSSGNTIYF.

This chain uses TRBV7-2 with TRBJ1-1; D is possibly TRBD1 (5 bases). Germline V CDR1 and CDR2: SGHTA, FQGNSA. The CDR3 contains 16 residues. V lost 3 bases to trimming and J lost 2 bases, with 16 bases between them. CDR3 amino acids: CASSFNKGVGNTEAFF. CDR3 in DNA: TGTGCCAGCAGCTTTAATAAAGGGGTGGGAAACACTGAAGCTTTCTTT.

This clone was observed once. The sample carries other DNA sequences with the same CDR3. The CDR3 DNA reads TGTGCCAGCAGCCAAGCTCCCGGACTAGCGGGGGGGTTAAATGAGCAGTTCTTC. This codes for CASSQAPGLAGGLNEQFF. The V gene is TRBV3-1 (or the pseudogene TRBV3-2), the J gene TRBJ2-1; 15 bases line up with TRBD2. The CDR3 runs to 18 residues. Germline values: CDR1 LGHDT, CDR2 YNNKEL (reference sequence). The junction had 8 bases not matched to a gene; V was cut back by 1 base and J by 7 bases.

The chain couples TRBV6-5 to TRBJ1-1, with 7 bases that match TRBD1. Trimming at V came to 5 bases and at J to 1 base, leaving 4 bases not matched to a gene. The germline gives CDR1 MNHEY, CDR2 SVGAGI. The CDR3 is 14 amino acids. The CDR3 spells CASSTDRRNTEAFF. The CDR3 region has the DNA TGTGCCAGCAGTACGGACAGGAGGAACACTGAAGCTTTCTTT.

The chain carries TRBV18 and TRBJ1-1, with D perhaps matching TRBD1 (5 bases). The CDR3 sequence is 13 residues long. Per germline, CDR1 KGHSH and CDR2 LQKENI. Trimming removed 3 bases at V and 8 bases at J, with 13 bases between. The CDR3 coding sequence is TGTGCCAGCTCACCCGGGGGAGATTTAGAAGCTTTCTTT. Its protein is CASSPGGDLEAFF. The whole variable domain, remainder taken from reference TRBV18 and TRBJ1-1, is NAGVMQNPRHLVRRRGQEARLRCSPMKGHSHVYWYRQLPEEGLKFMVYLQKENIIDESGMPKERFSAEFPKEGPSILRIQQVVRGDSAAYFCASSPGGDLEAFFGQGTRLTVV.

This clone was seen just once. This rearrangement joins TRBV5-1 to TRBJ2-7, with D tentatively TRBD2 (7 bases). V shed 0 bases and J shed 5 bases, with 18 bases lying between them. The CDR3 is 16 amino acids. Per the germline V gene, CDR1 is SGHRS and CDR2 is YFSETQ. CDR3 bases: TGCGCCAGCAGCTTGGAAGGACAGAGACGGGGGGACGAGCAGTACTTC. This translates into CASSLEGQRRGDEQYF.

The chain links TRBV5-1 to TRBJ2-1; 8 bases fit TRBD2. Per the germline V gene, CDR1 is SGHRS and CDR2 is YFSETQ. This CDR3 comprises 15 residues. Germline trimming cut 3 bases from V and 4 bases from J; bases unmatched to any gene: 6. CDR3 sequence: CASSSGGDVYNEQFF. The DNA for the CDR3 is TGCGCCAGCAGCTCCGGGGGGGATGTATACAATGAGCAGTTCTTC.

The rearrangement links TRBV10-3 to TRBJ2-2; D perhaps matches TRBD2 (6 bases). This CDR3 contains 14 residues. CDR1 is ENHRY and CDR2 is SYGVKD in the germline V gene. V lost 11 bases to trimming and J lost 4 bases, with 17 bases between them. The chain's CDR3 is CAASPGTVTGELFF. The CDR3 coding sequence is TGTGCCGCATCGCCCGGGACTGTCACCGGGGAGCTGTTTTTT.

This sequence joins TRBV5-3 and TRBJ2-7; 9 bases agree with TRBD2. TRBV5-3 is an ORF for which the function is uncertain. J was trimmed by 1 base and V by 4 bases; bases with no gene match: 18. CDR3 size: 19 residues. CDR3 sequence: CARSPAVRGGSPRSYEQYF. In DNA, the CDR3 is TGTGCCAGAAGCCCGGCGGTGCGGGGGGGCTCCCCTAGGTCCTACGAGCAGTACTTC.

The chain couples TRBV4-3 to TRBJ2-7; weak D call: TRBD2 (6 bases). Trimming removed 0 bases at V and 5 bases at J, with 8 bases between. The CDR3 runs to 13 residues. Germline CDR1 and CDR2: LGHNA and YSLEER. CDR3 region: CASSQEEGNEQYF. The CDR3 DNA sequence: TGCGCCAGCAGCCAAGAGGAGGGGAACGAGCAGTACTTC.

The genes are TRBV7-9 and TRBJ1-6; the D gene is possibly TRBD1 (5 bases). The CDR3 contains 17 residues. Trimming took off 5 bases at V and 0 bases at J, with 14 bases between the two ends. CDR1 and CDR2 (germline): SEHNR, FQNEAQ (reference sequence). The CDR3 nucleotides are TGTGCCAGCAGCGCCCTTCAGGGAAGCTCCTATAATTCACCCCTCCACTTT. The encoded protein is CASSALQGSSYNSPLHF.

V usage is TRBV11-2 and J usage is TRBJ2-5; D uncertain. This CDR3 is built from 12 residues. Looked up from germline, CDR1 is SGHAT and CDR2 is FQNNGV. V lost 3 bases and J 0 bases, leaving 2 bases between the germline ends. The CDR3 DNA follows: TGTGCCAGCAGCTTCTACCAAGAGACCCAGTACTTC. This sequence encodes CASSFYQETQYF.

The chain uses TRBV27 and TRBJ2-5; 12 bases match TRBD1. CDR3 size: 14 residues. Germline CDR1 MNHEY, CDR2 SMNVEV (reference sequence). Trimming at V came to 4 bases and at J to 8 bases, leaving 5 bases not matched to a gene. The DNA for the CDR3 is TGTGCCAGCAGTTCAACCGGGACAGGGGGCACCCAGTACTTC. Translated: CASSSTGTGGTQYF.

The rearrangement joins TRBV24-1 to TRBJ1-2; TRBD1 matches 8 bases. Trimming removed 4 bases from V and 5 bases from J; junction bases left unmatched: 2. Germline V CDR1 and CDR2: KGHDR, SFDVKD. The CDR3 length is 13 residues. CDR3 sequence: CATSETGGYGYTF. CDR3 DNA sequence: TGTGCCACCAGTGAAACAGGGGGGTATGGCTACACCTTC.

The chain carries TRBV10-3 and TRBJ2-3, with 7 bases fitting TRBD1. The CDR3 extends over 17 amino acids. Unmatched junction bases numbered 11, after V lost 3 bases and J lost 2 bases. Germline lookup yields CDR1 ENHRY and CDR2 SYGVKD. The DNA for the CDR3 is TGTGCCATCAGTGACAGTATTTGGACAGGTGTCACAGATACGCAGTATTTT. This gives the protein CAISDSIWTGVTDTQYF.

This chain uses TRBV12-5 with TRBJ1-5; no definite D call. Trimming took 3 bases from V and 5 from J, leaving 2 bases between them. From germline, CDR1 is LGHNT and CDR2 FRNRAP. The CDR3 is 11 residues long. The CDR3 DNA sequence: TGTGCTAGTGGTTTCGATCAGCCCCAGCATTTT. It translates to CASGFDQPQHF.

This clone showed up just once. The CDR3 is CASSGIAGGLNEQFF. CDR3 sequence (DNA): TGTGCCAGCAGCGGTATAGCGGGGGGGCTCAATGAGCAGTTCTTC. The chain has TRBV9 and TRBJ2-1; 11 bases are a match to TRBD2. Trimming took 3 bases from V and 6 from J; bases not matched to a gene: 5. Germline loops: CDR1 SGDLS, CDR2 YYNGEE. The CDR3 totals 15 residues.

The chain links TRBV27 to TRBJ1-2; TRBD1 aligns across 8 bases. The trim removed 3 bases at V and 7 bases at J, leaving 7 bases unmatched. The CDR3 runs to 14 residues. The V gene's germline CDR1 is MNHEY and CDR2 SMNVEV (reference sequence). CDR3 DNA: TGTGCCAGCAGTTTCAACGGACAGGGAAGTGGCTACACCTTC. Amino acid sequence: CASSFNGQGSGYTF.

This clone has a handful of counts. The CDR3 DNA reads TGTGCCATCAGTGAGCCGAACTACCGGGACAGGGTGTATTTT. The encoded protein is CAISEPNYRDRVYF. The chain employs TRBV10-3 and TRBJ1-3; 9 bases match TRBD1. The V and J ends lost 2 bases and 16 bases, in that order; junction bases with no gene match: 12. Germline V gene lookup returns CDR1 ENHRY and CDR2 SYGVKD. This CDR3 spans 14 amino acids.

The CDR3 is CASRPDRGVETQYF. The CDR3 DNA sequence: TGTGCCAGCAGGCCCGACAGGGGGGTGGAGACCCAGTACTTC. This chain joins TRBV25-1 and TRBJ2-5, with 9 bases that match TRBD1. Trimming removed 6 bases from V and 5 bases from J; junction bases left unmatched: 7. The germline gives CDR1 MGHDK, CDR2 SYGVNS. CDR3 size: 14 residues.

The chain is built from TRBV11-3 and TRBJ1-2; 8 positions match TRBD1. The CDR3 covers 15 residues. Germline CDR1 reads SGHNT; CDR2 reads YENEEA. Unmatched junction bases numbered 6, after V lost 3 bases and J lost 3 bases. CDR3 sequence: CASSFSDRGYYGYTF. Here the CDR3 DNA reads TGTGCCAGCAGCTTTTCTGACAGGGGTTACTATGGCTACACCTTC.

This clone was counted a few times. The rearrangement uses TRBV18 and TRBJ2-1; 7 nucleotides match TRBD2. The CDR3 loop spans 15 amino acids. The germline gives CDR1 KGHSH, CDR2 LQKENI. V shed 3 bases, J shed 9 bases, and the junction held 11 bases outside the gene matches. CDR3 loop: CASSPYGSGESEQFF. CDR3 DNA sequence: TGTGCCAGCTCACCTTACGGGAGCGGGGAAAGTGAGCAGTTCTTC.